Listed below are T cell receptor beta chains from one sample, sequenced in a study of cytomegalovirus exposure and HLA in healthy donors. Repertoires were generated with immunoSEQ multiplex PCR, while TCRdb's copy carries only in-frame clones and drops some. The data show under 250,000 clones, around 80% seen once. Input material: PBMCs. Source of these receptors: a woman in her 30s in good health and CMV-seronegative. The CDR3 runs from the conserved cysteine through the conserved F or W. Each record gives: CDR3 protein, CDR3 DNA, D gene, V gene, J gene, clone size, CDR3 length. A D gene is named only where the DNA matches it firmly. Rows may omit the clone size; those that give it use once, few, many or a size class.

CASRVKMGQNEKLFF	TGTGCCAGCAGGGTAAAGATGGGACAAAATGAAAAACTGTTTTTT	NA	TRBV27	TRBJ1-4	once	15
CASSLAETVNYGYTF	TGCGCCAGCAGCTTGGCGGAGACTGTTAACTATGGCTACACCTTC	NA	TRBV5-1	TRBJ1-2	NA	15
CASSSQSGGGPYEQYF	TGTGCCAGCAGCTCCCAGTCGGGGGGTGGTCCCTACGAGCAGTACTTC	TRBD2	TRBV7-2	TRBJ2-7	NA	16
CASSPGTGTFQPQHF	TGTGCCAGCAGCCCCGGGACAGGGACCTTTCAGCCCCAGCATTTT	TRBD1	TRBV7-9	TRBJ1-5	NA	15
CASSLAGGSYGYTF	TGCGCCAGCAGCTTGGCAGGGGGCAGCTATGGCTACACCTTC	TRBD1	TRBV5-1	TRBJ1-2	NA	14
CASSPSDRGRNQPQHF	TGTGCCAGCAGTCCATCGGACAGGGGCCGGAATCAGCCCCAGCATTTT	TRBD1	TRBV28	TRBJ1-5	NA	16
CASSEIGTSSEQYF	TGCGCCAGCAGTGAGATTGGGACTAGCAGCGAGCAGTACTTC	TRBD2	TRBV10-2	TRBJ2-7	few	14
CAWSPYHRVGNTIYF	TGTGCCTGGAGTCCTTACCACAGGGTTGGAAACACCATATATTTT	NA	TRBV30	TRBJ1-3	NA	15
CASSLTGGFTGELFF	TGCGCCAGCAGTCTGACAGGGGGCTTCACCGGGGAGCTGTTTTTT	TRBD1	TRBV4-1	TRBJ2-2	once	15
CAWRSKASGRIITDTQYF	TGTGCCTGGAGAAGTAAGGCTAGCGGGAGAATCATCACAGATACGCAGTATTTT	TRBD2	TRBV30	TRBJ2-3	once	18